What follows are 19 T cell receptor beta chains derived from one specimen sequenced in a study of cytomegalovirus exposure and HLA in healthy donors. The study ran its PCR with 60 Vbeta and 13 Jbeta primers. Assay: immunoSEQ multiplex PCR; the TCRdb copy retains only in-frame clones and omits some. The sample lists some 190,000 clones, just under 75% seen once, with under 5% in the top ten. Specimen: PBMCs. Every receptor here comes from a man aged 30 to 45 in good health and CMV-seropositive.

This clone was observed a few times. The chain carries TRBV2 and TRBJ2-1, with D perhaps matching TRBD2 (6 bases). Germline values: CDR1 SNHLY, CDR2 FYNNEI. Trimming pared 10 bases from V and 6 bases from J, leaving 19 bases between. This CDR3 region has 14 residues. CDR3 residues: CATRGVAEFNEQFF. DNA of the CDR3: TGTGCCACCCGGGGCGTAGCGGAGTTCAATGAGCAGTTCTTC.

This CDR3 is CASTGTENEKLFF. The DNA of the CDR3 is TGTGCCAGCACCGGGACAGAAAATGAAAAACTGTTTTTT. This sequence joins TRBV2 and TRBJ1-4; TRBD1 matches at 7 bases. The V gene's germline CDR1 is SNHLY and CDR2 FYNNEI. Trimming cost V 7 bases and J 5 bases; bases outside gene matches: 4. CDR3 size: 13 residues.

This chain uses TRBV30 with TRBJ2-7; 9 positions agree with TRBD1. Trimming removed 5 bases from V and 3 bases from J; junction bases left unmatched: 11. Per germline, CDR1 GTSNPN and CDR2 SVGIG (reference sequence). The CDR3 consists of 15 residues. The CDR3 loop reads CAWESKTGQGYEQYF. For the CDR3, the DNA is TGTGCCTGGGAATCCAAAACGGGACAGGGCTACGAGCAGTACTTC. The variable domain in full, with the rest retrieved from reference TRBV30 and TRBJ2-7, is SQTIHQWPATLVQPVGSPLSLECTVEGTSNPNLYWYRQAAGRGLQLLFYSVGIGQISSEVPQNLSASRPQDRQFILSSKKLLLSDSGFYLCAWESKTGQGYEQYFGPGTRLTVT.

The V gene is TRBV30, the J gene TRBJ1-5, with 7 bases matching TRBD1. The V gene's germline CDR1 is GTSNPN and CDR2 SVGIG (reference sequence). The V and J ends lost 2 bases and 5 bases, in that order; junction bases with no gene match: 3. The CDR3 spans 13 residues. The CDR3 DNA reads TGTGCCTGGAGTCGCAGGGGGGATCAGCCCCAGCATTTT. Protein sequence: CAWSRRGDQPQHF.

V and J are TRBV5-5 and TRBJ1-1; the D gene is possibly TRBD1 (5 bases). The CDR3 covers 15 residues. With 2 bases removed from V and 0 bases from J, the gap between germline ends came to 11 bases. The V gene's germline CDR1 is SGHKS and CDR2 YYEKEE (reference sequence). The CDR3 loop is CASSLIQVLNTEAFF. For the CDR3, the DNA is TGTGCCAGCAGCTTAATACAGGTCCTGAACACTGAAGCTTTCTTT.

The chain carries TRBV10-3 and TRBJ2-1, with 12 bases that match TRBD2. V was pared by 10 bases and J by 8 bases, with 6 bases of the junction left unmatched. The CDR3 is made up of 13 amino acids. The germline CDR1 and CDR2 sequences are ENHRY and SYGVKD. The CDR3: CATQGLAGYEQFF. CDR3 bases: TGTGCCACCCAAGGACTAGCGGGGTATGAGCAGTTCTTC.

This clone has only one observation. The DNA for the CDR3 is TGTGCCAGCTCCCTTGGAGGTGTCACAGATACGCAGTATTTT. It is translated as CASSLGGVTDTQYF. The V gene is TRBV27, the J gene TRBJ2-3, with D perhaps TRBD2 (5 bases). Trimming removed 8 bases from V and 2 bases from J, with 14 bases in between. Germline V CDR1 and CDR2: MNHEY, SMNVEV (reference sequence). There are 14 residues in the CDR3.

V and J are TRBV30 and TRBJ2-1; 10 nucleotides align to TRBD2. Germline CDR1 GTSNPN, CDR2 SVGIG (reference sequence). The CDR3 is 13 residues long. V shed 4 bases and J 7 bases; nucleotides not matched to a gene: 4. CDR3 region: CAWKLAGRNEQFF. The CDR3 DNA is TGTGCCTGGAAACTAGCGGGAAGGAATGAGCAGTTCTTC.

Turning to this clone: The same CDR3 also results from other DNA sequences found in this sample. V usage is TRBV7-3 and J usage is TRBJ2-2; maybe TRBD2 (6 bases). CDR1 SGHTA and CDR2 FQGTGA come from the germline V gene. V gave up 5 bases and J gave up 5 bases, with 6 bases separating them. CDR3 length equals 12 residues. CDR3 protein: CASSGGTGELFF. The CDR3 DNA reads as TGTGCCAGCAGCGGGGGGACCGGGGAGCTGTTTTTT.

The table lists this clone with a few counts. The chain has TRBV11-3 and TRBJ2-5; TRBD2 matches at 15 bases. The V and J ends lost 4 bases and 3 bases, in that order; junction bases with no gene match: 3. The V gene's germline CDR1 is SGHNT and CDR2 YENEEA. CDR3 size: 16 residues. The CDR3 coding sequence is TGTGCCAGCAGCTACGGACTAGCGGGGGGGGAAGAGACCCAGTACTTC. Translated, it gives CASSYGLAGGEETQYF. Based on the CDR3 plus reference TRBV11-3 and TRBJ2-5, the full variable domain is EAGVVQSPRYKIIEKKQPVAFWCNPISGHNTLYWYLQNLGQGPELLIRYENEEAVDDSQLPKDRFSAERLKGVDSTLKIQPAELGDSAVYLCASSYGLAGGEETQYFGPGTRLLVL.

The chain is built from TRBV7-8 and TRBJ1-4, with 7 bases that match TRBD1. Unmatched junction bases numbered 10, after V lost 1 base and J lost 8 bases. The CDR3 loop spans 16 amino acids. CDR1 SGHVS and CDR2 FQNEAQ come from the germline V gene. The CDR3: CASSLDPPGGWEKLFF. The CDR3 DNA is TGTGCCAGCAGCTTAGACCCCCCAGGGGGATGGGAAAAACTGTTTTTT.

The chain employs TRBV19 and TRBJ2-7, with 7 bases that match TRBD2. In germline, CDR1 is LNHDA, CDR2 SQIVND (reference sequence). V lost 6 bases and J lost 4; bases outside the gene matches: 12. The CDR3 loop spans 15 amino acids. CDR3 in amino acids: CASSDSRGRGYEQYF. The CDR3, as DNA: TGTGCCAGTAGCGACAGTCGCGGGAGAGGGTACGAGCAGTACTTC.

The chain employs TRBV30 and TRBJ2-3; the match to TRBD2 covers 12 bases. The CDR3 extends over 21 amino acids. Germline CDR1 reads GTSNPN; CDR2 reads SVGIG (reference sequence). J was trimmed by 0 bases and V by 5 bases; bases with no gene match: 21. The CDR3 coding sequence is TGTGCCTGGGGGGTCGGGGCTTGGCTAGCGGGAGGGCCAGATAGCACAGATACGCAGTATTTT. Protein product: CAWGVGAWLAGGPDSTDTQYF.

The V call is TRBV6-6, the J call TRBJ1-3; D uncertain. The V end was cut by 3 bases, the J end by 0 bases, with 12 bases between. The germline V gene encodes CDR1 MNHNY and CDR2 SVGAGI (reference sequence). This CDR3 has 16 amino acids. CDR3 DNA: TGTGCCAGCAGTTATGATGCCGCGGTCTCTGGAAACACCATATATTTT. Its protein product is CASSYDAAVSGNTIYF.

This clone has just a few counts. The rearrangement joins TRBV7-9 to TRBJ1-2, with D possibly TRBD1 on 5 matching bases. The CDR3 runs 15 residues. Trimming took off 0 bases at V and 0 bases at J, with 8 bases between the two ends. Germline CDR1 and CDR2: SEHNR and FQNEAQ (reference sequence). The DNA for the CDR3 is TGTGCCAGCAGCTTAGCCCGGGGGTCTAACTATGGCTACACCTTC. Protein product: CASSLARGSNYGYTF.

There are a few counts of this clone. This sequence joins TRBV7-2 and TRBJ1-5; D remains ambiguous. Germline V gene sequence: CDR1 SGHTA, CDR2 FQGNSA. V lost 1 base to trimming and J lost 2 bases, with 6 bases between them. This CDR3 contains 14 residues. The CDR3: CASSLEVGNQPQHF. Here the CDR3 DNA reads TGTGCCAGCAGCTTAGAAGTAGGCAATCAGCCCCAGCATTTT.

The V and J genes are TRBV6-5 and TRBJ2-7; D perhaps matches TRBD1 (6 bases). The CDR3 is made up of 13 amino acids. With 6 bases removed from V and 6 bases from J, the gap between germline ends came to 15 bases. Germline V gives CDR1 MNHEY, CDR2 SVGAGI. CDR3 sequence: CASSLSGEGEQYF. The CDR3 DNA is TGTGCCAGCAGCCTGTCAGGGGAAGGCGAGCAGTACTTC.

The chain carries TRBV11-2 and TRBJ2-5, with D maybe TRBD1 (6 bases). CDR1 SGHAT and CDR2 FQNNGV come from the germline V gene. There are 13 residues in the CDR3. V was pared by 7 bases and J by 5 bases, with 14 bases between. DNA for the CDR3: TGTGCCAGCACCCCCAGGGGAAGGGAGACCCAGTACTTC. Protein sequence: CASTPRGRETQYF.

This clone occurred a few times. CDR3 nucleotide sequence: TGTGCCTGGAGTGGGGGGGGAGGGGAGTACTTC. Translating gives CAWSGGGGEYF. The V gene is TRBV30, the J gene TRBJ2-7, with 7 nucleotides matching TRBD2. The V segment lost 1 base and the J segment 11 bases; nucleotides outside the gene matches: 5. This CDR3 has 11 amino acids. CDR1 is GTSNPN, CDR2 SVGIG, per germline (reference sequence).